This entry is about one T cell receptor beta chain. The sample originates from a study of technical replicates of blood from a handful of donors. Method: immunoSEQ multiplex PCR; TCRdb's copy keeps in-frame clones and lacks some. Among about 100,000 clones listed, approximately 94% were seen once. CDR1 is SGHAT and CDR2 is FQNNGV in the germline V gene. This CDR3 is built from 15 residues. With 5 bases removed from V and 0 bases from J, the gap between germline ends came to 13 bases. The clonotype comes from a human donor in good health. The sample was T cells isolated from PBMCs. The rearrangement links TRBV11-2 to TRBJ2-5, with unresolved D. The DNA of the CDR3 is TGTGCCAGCAGCCATCTGACACCTTACCAAGAGACCCAGTACTTC. It translates to CASSHLTPYQETQYF.